This passage covers 17 T cell receptor beta chains from one sample sequenced in a study of early T cells in non-severe SARS-CoV-2 infection. One entry per CDR3 protein results from TCRdb running MiXCR on the 5' RACE reads. The repertoire holds approximately 77,000 distinct CDR3 sequences, with 4.5% to 6% as singletons. The material was whole blood, obtained at baseline. All receptors derive from an adult who was a healthcare worker with PCR-confirmed SARS-CoV-2 infection or an uninfected control (not recorded which).

A few counts support this clonotype. V gene TRBV12-3 or TRBV12-4 combines with J gene TRBJ2-5; D not resolved. Trimming removed 5 bases from V and 7 bases from J, with 8 bases in between. This CDR3 contains 11 residues. The CDR3 loop is CASSTGVTQYF. CDR3 nucleotide sequence: TGTGCCAGCAGTACCGGTGTGACCCAGTACTTC.

The table lists this clonotype with many counts. V usage is TRBV20-1 and J usage is TRBJ1-5, with a possible D match to TRBD1 (6 bases). V gave up 1 base and J gave up 2 bases, with 15 bases separating them. The CDR3 length is 16 residues. From germline, CDR1 is DFQATT and CDR2 SNEGSKA (reference sequence). Written as DNA, the CDR3 is TGCAGTGCTAGAGCTGGCCATGGACAGCGCAATCAGCCCCAGCATTTT. It specifies CSARAGHGQRNQPQHF.

This clonotype was picked up many times. The chain links TRBV3-1 to TRBJ1-1, with 8 bases fitting TRBD1. V was pared by 3 bases and J by 1 base, with 7 bases of the junction left unmatched. In germline, CDR1 is LGHDT, CDR2 YNNKEL (reference sequence). The CDR3 extends over 16 amino acids. The CDR3 protein is CASSHADRGANTEAFF. CDR3 nucleotide sequence: TGTGCCAGCAGCCATGCCGACAGGGGTGCGAACACTGAAGCTTTCTTT.

This clonotype was detected many times. V is TRBV6-5 and J is TRBJ1-2; D unclear. CDR3 length: 20 amino acids. Germline V lookup: CDR1 MNHEY, CDR2 SVGAGI. Trimming took 0 bases from V and 3 from J, leaving 26 bases between them. Here the CDR3 DNA reads TGTGCCAGCAGTTACTCGAAGTCTAGGGCAGTCCTAGTTTTCGACTATGGCTACACCTTC. Translated, it gives CASSYSKSRAVLVFDYGYTF.

This clonotype was seen a few times. V gene TRBV30 combines with J gene TRBJ1-5, with no clear D. The V end lost 4 bases, the J end lost 7 bases, and 14 bases lay between the germline ends. The CDR3 spans 13 residues. Germline lookup yields CDR1 GTSNPN and CDR2 SVGIG (reference sequence). CDR3 amino acids: CAWNELRGQPQHF. In nucleotides, the CDR3 is TGTGCCTGGAATGAACTACGCGGGCAGCCCCAGCATTTT.

In its sample, this clonotype was seen a few times. V is TRBV3-1 and J is TRBJ1-2; D is unresolved. V lost 1 base and J lost 4, with 7 bases in between. The germline V gene has CDR1 LGHDT and CDR2 YNNKEL (reference sequence). This CDR3 is 13 amino acids long. The DNA for the CDR3 is TGTGCCAGCAGCCAAGTTGGACGCTATGGCTACACCTTC. It translates to CASSQVGRYGYTF.

The V and J genes are TRBV7-8 and TRBJ1-1; no firm D call. V was shortened by 4 bases and J by 8 bases, with 20 bases between the two germline ends. Germline V gene data show CDR1 as SGHVS and CDR2 as FQNEAQ. The CDR3 spans 15 residues. CDR3 nucleotide sequence: TGTGCCAGCAGCTATACCAAGTTAGGGAGTTCCGAAGCTTTCTTT. Encoded protein: CASSYTKLGSSEAFF.

The chain links TRBV5-6 to TRBJ2-1; tentatively, D is TRBD2 (5 bases). The CDR3 is 16 amino acids. Germline loops: CDR1 SGHDT, CDR2 YYEEEE. Between the trimmed V and J ends, which lost 4 bases and 0 bases, there was a span of 14 bases. The CDR3 DNA sequence: TGTGCCAGCAGCAGGAGGTGGGGTAGCTCCTACAATGAGCAGTTCTTC. The encoded protein is CASSRRWGSSYNEQFF.

The chain joins TRBV4-1 to TRBJ2-2, with TRBD2 matching over 9 bases. The CDR3 contains 17 residues. Germline CDR1 reads MGHRA; CDR2 reads YSYEKL. The J segment lost 1 base and the V segment lost 1 base, leaving 4 bases of the junction unmatched. CDR3 amino acids: CASSQGLAGVNTGELFF. CDR3 DNA sequence: TGCGCCAGCAGCCAAGGGTTAGCGGGAGTGAACACCGGGGAGCTGTTTTTT.

This sequence joins TRBV28 and TRBJ2-7; weak D call: TRBD2 (6 bases). CDR1 and CDR2 from the germline V gene are MDHEN and SYDVKM. This CDR3 is 15 amino acids long. V lost 0 bases, J lost 5 bases, and 14 bases lay in between. CDR3 in DNA: TGTGCCAGCAGTTTATGGATTCGGGGGATGGACGAGCAGTACTTC. Amino acid sequence: CASSLWIRGMDEQYF.

This clonotype was found a few times. DNA for the CDR3: TGTGCCAGCAGCTTAGATAATACTTATGAAAAACTGTTTTTT. Translating it yields CASSLDNTYEKLFF. The chain links TRBV11-2 to TRBJ1-4; D call uncertain. This CDR3 is 14 amino acids long. Germline-derived CDR1 and CDR2 are SGHAT and FQNNGV. V was trimmed by 0 bases and J by 6 bases, leaving 8 bases between them.

This clonotype was counted only a few times. The chain employs TRBV7-9 and TRBJ2-1; D not certain. CDR1 is SEHNR and CDR2 is FQNEAQ in the germline V gene (reference sequence). The CDR3 extends over 16 amino acids. Trimming removed 2 bases at V and 7 bases at J, with 18 bases between. CDR3 protein: CASSLSPRLEGNEQFF. The CDR3 nucleotides read TGTGCCAGCAGCTTATCTCCTCGCCTAGAAGGGAATGAGCAGTTCTTC.

This clonotype was counted at least ten times. This chain uses TRBV15 with TRBJ1-4, with 8 bases aligning to TRBD1. Trimming took 1 base from V and 4 from J; bases not matched to a gene: 5. The CDR3 contains 16 residues. The germline V gene encodes CDR1 LNHNV and CDR2 YYDKDF (reference sequence). The CDR3 protein is CATSRVQGAGNEKLFF. CDR3 nucleotide sequence: TGTGCCACCAGCAGAGTTCAGGGGGCGGGTAATGAAAAACTGTTTTTT.

The chain combines TRBV5-5 with TRBJ2-5; D is undetermined. The ends were cut back, 3 bases at V and 3 bases at J, with 9 bases in the middle. This CDR3 is built from 13 residues. CDR1 is SGHKS, CDR2 YYEKEE, per germline (reference sequence). CDR3 region: CASSYPGKETQYF. The CDR3, as DNA: TGTGCCAGCAGCTACCCAGGAAAAGAGACCCAGTACTTC.

The genes are TRBV9 and TRBJ1-2, with D maybe TRBD1 (6 bases). Deletions cut 0 bases from V and 4 bases from J, with 13 bases between. Germline lookup yields CDR1 SGDLS and CDR2 YYNGEE. The CDR3 is 15 amino acids. The CDR3: CASSVATRTVYGYTF. CDR3 nucleotide sequence: TGTGCCAGCAGCGTAGCTACGAGGACAGTCTATGGCTACACCTTC.

This clonotype occurred many times. The chain carries TRBV14 and TRBJ1-2, with a weak D call TRBD1 (6 bases). Germline V CDR1 and CDR2: SGHDN, FVKESK. Trimming removed 0 bases at V and 4 bases at J, with 12 bases between. This CDR3 comprises 15 residues. The CDR3 loop reads CASSQDWTAFYGYTF. DNA for the CDR3: TGTGCCAGCAGCCAAGATTGGACAGCCTTCTATGGCTACACCTTC. Looking up the rest from reference TRBV14 and TRBJ1-2 gives the full variable domain: EAGVTQFPSHSVIEKGQTVTLRCDPISGHDNLYWYRRVMGKEIKFLLHFVKESKQDESGMPNNRFLAERTGGTYSTLKVQPAELEDSGVYFCASSQDWTAFYGYTFGSGTRLTVV.

This clonotype has just a few counts. The chain uses TRBV12-5 and TRBJ2-4, with TRBD2 matching 7 bases. The CDR3 runs 15 residues. Germline V gene sequence: CDR1 LGHNT, CDR2 FRNRAP. Trimming took 2 bases from V and 6 from J; bases not matched to a gene: 7. The chain's CDR3 is CASGLPRTRGNIQYF. In nucleotides, the CDR3 is TGTGCTAGTGGTTTGCCCCGGACTAGGGGAAACATTCAGTACTTC.